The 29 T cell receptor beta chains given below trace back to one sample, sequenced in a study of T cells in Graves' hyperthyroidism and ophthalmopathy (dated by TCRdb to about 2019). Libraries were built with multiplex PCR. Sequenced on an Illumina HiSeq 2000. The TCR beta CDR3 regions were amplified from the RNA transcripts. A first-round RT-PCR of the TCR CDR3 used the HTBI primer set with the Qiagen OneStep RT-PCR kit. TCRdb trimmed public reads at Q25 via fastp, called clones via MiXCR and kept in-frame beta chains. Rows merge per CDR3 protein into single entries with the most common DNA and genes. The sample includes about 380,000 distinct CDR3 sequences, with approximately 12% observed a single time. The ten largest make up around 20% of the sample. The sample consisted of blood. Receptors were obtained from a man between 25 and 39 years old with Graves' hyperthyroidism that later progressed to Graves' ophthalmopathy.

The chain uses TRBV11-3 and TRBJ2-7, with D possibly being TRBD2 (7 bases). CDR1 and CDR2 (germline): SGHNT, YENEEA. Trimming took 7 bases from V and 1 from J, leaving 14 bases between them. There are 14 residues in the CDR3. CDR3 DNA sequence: TGTGCCAGCAACTGGGGGGGCCAGTCCTACGAGCAGTACTTC. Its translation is CASNWGGQSYEQYF.

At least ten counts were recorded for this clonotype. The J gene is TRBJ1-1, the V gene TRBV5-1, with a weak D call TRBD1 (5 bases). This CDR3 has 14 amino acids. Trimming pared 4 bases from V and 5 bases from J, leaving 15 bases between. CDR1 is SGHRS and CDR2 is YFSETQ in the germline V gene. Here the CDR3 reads CASSRGDGGTEAFF. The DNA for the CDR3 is TGCGCCAGCAGCCGGGGCGACGGAGGAACTGAAGCTTTCTTT.

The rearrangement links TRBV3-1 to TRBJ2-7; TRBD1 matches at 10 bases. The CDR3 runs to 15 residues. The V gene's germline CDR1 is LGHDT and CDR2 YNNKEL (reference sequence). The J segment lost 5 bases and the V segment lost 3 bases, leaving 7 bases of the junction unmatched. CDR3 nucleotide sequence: TGTGCCAGCAGCCACCGACAGGGGGCATTGAACGAGCAGTACTTC. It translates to CASSHRQGALNEQYF.

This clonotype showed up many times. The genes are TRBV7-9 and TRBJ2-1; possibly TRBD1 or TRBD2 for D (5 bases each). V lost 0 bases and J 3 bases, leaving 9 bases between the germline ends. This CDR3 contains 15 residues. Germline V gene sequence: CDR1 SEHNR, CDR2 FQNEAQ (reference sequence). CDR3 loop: CASSLAWGIYNEQFF. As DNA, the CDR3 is TGTGCCAGCAGCTTAGCGTGGGGGATCTACAATGAGCAGTTCTTC.

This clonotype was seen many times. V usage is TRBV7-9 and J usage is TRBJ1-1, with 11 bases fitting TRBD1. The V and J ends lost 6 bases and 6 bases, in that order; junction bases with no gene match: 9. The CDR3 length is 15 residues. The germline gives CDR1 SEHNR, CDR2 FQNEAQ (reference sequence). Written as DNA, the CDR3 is TGTGCCAGCAGTCAGGGGGACAGGGGGAAGGCTGAAGCTTTCTTT. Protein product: CASSQGDRGKAEAFF.

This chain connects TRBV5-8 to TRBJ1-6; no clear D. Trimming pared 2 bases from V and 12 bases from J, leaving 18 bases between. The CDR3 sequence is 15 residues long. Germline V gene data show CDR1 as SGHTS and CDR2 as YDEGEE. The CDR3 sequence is CASSFVGRSTRPLHF. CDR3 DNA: TGTGCCAGCAGCTTCGTCGGGAGGTCGACTAGACCCCTCCACTTT.

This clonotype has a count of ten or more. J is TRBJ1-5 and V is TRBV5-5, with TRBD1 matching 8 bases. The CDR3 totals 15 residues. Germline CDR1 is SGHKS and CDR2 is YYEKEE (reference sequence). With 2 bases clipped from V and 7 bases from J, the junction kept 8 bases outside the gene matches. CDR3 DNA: TGTGCCAGCAGCTTCGGGACAGGTGGAGAGCAGCCCCAGCATTTT. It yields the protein CASSFGTGGEQPQHF.

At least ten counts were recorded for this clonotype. In DNA form, the CDR3 reads TGTGCCACCAGCAGAGATCTCGGCAGGGGCGAGACCCAGTACTTC. Protein: CATSRDLGRGETQYF. The genes are TRBV15 and TRBJ2-5; D possibly corresponds to TRBD1 (6 bases). This CDR3 spans 15 amino acids. V was clipped by 0 bases and J by 5 bases, with 13 bases between them. Germline CDR1 reads LNHNV; CDR2 reads YYDKDF (reference sequence).

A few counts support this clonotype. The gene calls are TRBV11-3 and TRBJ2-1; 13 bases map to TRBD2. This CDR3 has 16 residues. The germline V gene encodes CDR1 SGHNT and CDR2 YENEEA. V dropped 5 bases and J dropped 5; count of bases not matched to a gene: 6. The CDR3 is CASSKRTSGGDNEQFF. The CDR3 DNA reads TGTGCCAGCAGCAAACGGACTAGCGGGGGAGACAATGAGCAGTTCTTC.

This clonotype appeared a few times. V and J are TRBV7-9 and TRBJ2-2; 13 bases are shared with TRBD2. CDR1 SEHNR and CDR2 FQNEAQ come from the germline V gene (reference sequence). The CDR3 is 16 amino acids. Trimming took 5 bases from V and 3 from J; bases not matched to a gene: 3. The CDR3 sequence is CASSTGLAGDTGELFF. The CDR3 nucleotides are TGTGCCAGCAGCACCGGACTAGCGGGGGACACCGGGGAGCTGTTTTTT.

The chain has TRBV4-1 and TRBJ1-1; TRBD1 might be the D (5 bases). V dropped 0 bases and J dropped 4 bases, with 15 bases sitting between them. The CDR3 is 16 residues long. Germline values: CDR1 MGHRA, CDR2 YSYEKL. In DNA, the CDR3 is TGCGCCAGCAGCCAAGATCCAGCAGGGATGACCACTGAAGCTTTCTTT. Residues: CASSQDPAGMTTEAFF.

CDR3 sequence (DNA): TGTGCCAGCAGCCGACTGGATAGCTCCTACAATGAGCAGTTCTTC. Translated, it gives CASSRLDSSYNEQFF. The chain employs TRBV13 and TRBJ2-1; D is uncertain. Germline V gene lookup returns CDR1 PRHDT and CDR2 FYEKMQ (reference sequence). The V end lost 5 bases, the J end lost 0 bases, and 11 bases lay between the germline ends. This CDR3 has 15 amino acids.

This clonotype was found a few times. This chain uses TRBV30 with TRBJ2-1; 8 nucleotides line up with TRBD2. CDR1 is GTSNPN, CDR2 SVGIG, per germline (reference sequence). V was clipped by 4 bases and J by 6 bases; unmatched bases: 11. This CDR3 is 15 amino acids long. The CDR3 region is CAWTESGGPFNEQFF. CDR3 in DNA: TGTGCCTGGACCGAATCGGGGGGGCCATTCAATGAGCAGTTCTTC.

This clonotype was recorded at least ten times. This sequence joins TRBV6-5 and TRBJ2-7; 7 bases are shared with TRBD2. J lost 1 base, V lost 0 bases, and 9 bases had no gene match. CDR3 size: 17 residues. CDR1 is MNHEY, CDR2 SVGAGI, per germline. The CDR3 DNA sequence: TGTGCCAGCAGTTACTCTCTGACAAGTAGCGGGTCCTACGAGCAGTACTTC. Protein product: CASSYSLTSSGSYEQYF.

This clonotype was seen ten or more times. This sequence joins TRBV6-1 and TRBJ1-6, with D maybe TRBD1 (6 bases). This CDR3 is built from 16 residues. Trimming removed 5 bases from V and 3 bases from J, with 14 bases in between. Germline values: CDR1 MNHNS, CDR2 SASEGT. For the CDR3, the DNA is TGTGCCAGCAGTCAGAATTTCAGGGGCTATAATTCACCCCTCCACTTT. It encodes CASSQNFRGYNSPLHF.

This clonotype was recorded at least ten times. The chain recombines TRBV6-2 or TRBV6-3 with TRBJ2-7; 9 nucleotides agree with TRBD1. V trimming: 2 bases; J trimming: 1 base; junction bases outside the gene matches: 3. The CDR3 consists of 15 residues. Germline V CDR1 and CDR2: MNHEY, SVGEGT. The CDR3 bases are TGTGCCAGCAGTTACGACGACAGGGGGTCCTACGAGCAGTACTTC. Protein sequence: CASSYDDRGSYEQYF.

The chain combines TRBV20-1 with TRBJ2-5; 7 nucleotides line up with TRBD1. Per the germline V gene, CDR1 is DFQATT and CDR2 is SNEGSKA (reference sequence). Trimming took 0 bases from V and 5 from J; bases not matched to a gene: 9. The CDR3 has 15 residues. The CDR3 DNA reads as TGCAGTGCTAGAGATCCGGAGAGGGGGCGGGAGACCCAGTACTTC. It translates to CSARDPERGRETQYF.

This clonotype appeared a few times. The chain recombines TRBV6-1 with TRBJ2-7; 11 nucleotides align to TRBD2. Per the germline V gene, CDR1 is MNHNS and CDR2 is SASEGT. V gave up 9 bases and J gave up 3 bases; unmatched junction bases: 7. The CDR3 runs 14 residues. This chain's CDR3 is CASIAGGPYYEQYF. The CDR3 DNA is TGTGCCAGTATAGCGGGGGGGCCTTACTACGAGCAGTACTTC.

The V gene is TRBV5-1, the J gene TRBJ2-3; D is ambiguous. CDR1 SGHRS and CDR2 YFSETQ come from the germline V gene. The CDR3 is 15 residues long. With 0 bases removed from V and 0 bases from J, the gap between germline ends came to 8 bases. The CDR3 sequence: CASSLGVPSTDTQYF. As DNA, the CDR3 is TGCGCCAGCAGCTTGGGGGTTCCTAGCACAGATACGCAGTATTTT.

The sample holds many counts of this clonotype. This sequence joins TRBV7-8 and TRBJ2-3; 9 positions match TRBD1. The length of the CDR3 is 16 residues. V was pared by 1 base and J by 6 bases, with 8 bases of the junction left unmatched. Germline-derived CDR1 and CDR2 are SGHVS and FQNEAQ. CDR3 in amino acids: CASSLEVGQGYDTQYF. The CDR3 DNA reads TGTGCCAGCAGCTTAGAAGTGGGACAGGGTTATGATACGCAGTATTTT. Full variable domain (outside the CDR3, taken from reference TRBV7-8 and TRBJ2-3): GAGVSQSPRYKVAKRGQDVALRCDPISGHVSLFWYQQALGQGPEFLTYFQNEAQLDKSGLPSDRFFAERPEGSVSTLKIQRTQQEDSAVYLCASSLEVGQGYDTQYFGPGTRLTVL.

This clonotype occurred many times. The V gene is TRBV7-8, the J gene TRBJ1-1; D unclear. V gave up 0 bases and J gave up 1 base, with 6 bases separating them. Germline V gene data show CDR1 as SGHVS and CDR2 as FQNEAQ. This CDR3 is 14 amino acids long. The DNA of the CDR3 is TGTGCCAGCAGCTTAGCTCTCCGGAACACTGAAGCTTTCTTT. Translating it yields CASSLALRNTEAFF. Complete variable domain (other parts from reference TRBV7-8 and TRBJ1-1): GAGVSQSPRYKVAKRGQDVALRCDPISGHVSLFWYQQALGQGPEFLTYFQNEAQLDKSGLPSDRFFAERPEGSVSTLKIQRTQQEDSAVYLCASSLALRNTEAFFGQGTRLTVV.

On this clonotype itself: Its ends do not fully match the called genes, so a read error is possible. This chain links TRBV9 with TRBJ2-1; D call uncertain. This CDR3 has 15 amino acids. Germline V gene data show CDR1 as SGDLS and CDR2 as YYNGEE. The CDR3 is CANSPTDWQNNEQFF. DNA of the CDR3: TGTGCCAACAGCCCGACGGATTGGCAAAACAATGAGCAGTTCTTC. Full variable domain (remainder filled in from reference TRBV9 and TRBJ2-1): DSGVTQTPKHLITATGQRVTLRCSPRSGDLSVYWYQQSLDQGLQFLIQYYNGEERAKGNILERFSAQQFPDLHSELNLSSLELGDSALYFCANSPTDWQNNEQFFGPGTRLTVL.

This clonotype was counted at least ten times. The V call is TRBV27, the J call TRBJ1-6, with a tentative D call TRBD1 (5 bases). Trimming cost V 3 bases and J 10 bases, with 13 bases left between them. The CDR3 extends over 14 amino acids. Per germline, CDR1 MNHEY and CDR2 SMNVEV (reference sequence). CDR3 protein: CASSFGEGTSPLHF. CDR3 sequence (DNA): TGTGCCAGCAGTTTCGGGGAGGGGACCTCACCCCTCCACTTT.

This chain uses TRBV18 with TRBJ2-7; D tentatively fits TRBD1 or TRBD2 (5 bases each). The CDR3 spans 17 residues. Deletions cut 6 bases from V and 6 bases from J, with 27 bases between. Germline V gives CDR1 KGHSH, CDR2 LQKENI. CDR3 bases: TGTGCCAGCTCCCCTCGGGATGGGGTTCCAGGGAAGAGCGAGCAGTACTTC. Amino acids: CASSPRDGVPGKSEQYF.

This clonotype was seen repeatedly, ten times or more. CDR3 amino acids: CASSFGLNEQYF. The CDR3 DNA reads as TGTGCCAGCAGCTTTGGCTTGAACGAGCAGTACTTC. V is TRBV11-1 and J is TRBJ2-7; D gene unclear. Germline values: CDR1 SGHAT, CDR2 FQDESV (reference sequence). CDR3 length equals 12 residues. Trimming left V 3 bases short and J 5 bases short, with 8 bases between. The variable domain in full, with the rest retrieved from reference TRBV11-1 and TRBJ2-7, is EAEVAQSPRYKITEKSQAVAFWCDPISGHATLYWYRQILGQGPELLVQFQDESVVDDSQLPKDRFSAERLKGVDSTLKIQPAELGDSAMYLCASSFGLNEQYFGPGTRLTVT.

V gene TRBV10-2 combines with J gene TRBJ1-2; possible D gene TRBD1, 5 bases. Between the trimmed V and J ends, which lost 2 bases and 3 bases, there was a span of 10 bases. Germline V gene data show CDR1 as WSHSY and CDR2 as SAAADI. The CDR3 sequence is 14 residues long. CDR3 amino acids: CASSENRIDYGYTF. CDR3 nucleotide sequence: TGCGCCAGCAGTGAGAACAGGATCGACTATGGCTACACCTTC.

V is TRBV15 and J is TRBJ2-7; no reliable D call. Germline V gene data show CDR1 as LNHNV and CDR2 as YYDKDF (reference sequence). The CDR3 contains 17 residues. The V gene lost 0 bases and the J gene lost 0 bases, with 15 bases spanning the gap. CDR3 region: CATSRDLGLYSSYEQYF. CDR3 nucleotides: TGTGCCACCAGCAGAGATCTTGGTCTCTACAGCTCCTACGAGCAGTACTTC.

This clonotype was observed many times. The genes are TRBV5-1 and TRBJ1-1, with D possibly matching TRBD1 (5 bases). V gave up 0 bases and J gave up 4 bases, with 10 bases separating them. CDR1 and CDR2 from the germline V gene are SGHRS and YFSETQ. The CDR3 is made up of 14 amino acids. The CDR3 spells CASSLGGASTEAFF. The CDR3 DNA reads TGCGCCAGCAGCTTGGGGGGCGCGAGCACTGAAGCTTTCTTT.

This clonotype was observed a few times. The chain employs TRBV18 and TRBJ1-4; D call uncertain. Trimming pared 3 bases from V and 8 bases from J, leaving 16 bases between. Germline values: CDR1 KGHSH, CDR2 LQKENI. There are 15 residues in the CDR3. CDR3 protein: CASSPRLRHEEKLFF. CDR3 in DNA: TGTGCCAGCTCACCGCGGTTGCGGCACGAGGAAAAACTGTTTTTT.